The sequence of this T cell receptor (beta chain) was determined in a study of read filtering for tumor transcriptome and immune sequencing. About the research overall: The cohort had over 16 men and more than 13 women aged roughly 40 to 80, mean about 70 years. DNase treatment preceded whole-transcriptome library preparation. TCR-mapped reads were about 4 to 11 million with IR-seq versus roughly 75 to 1,400 with RNA-seq.

This library used around 400 ng RNA and molecular barcoded adaptors spanning alpha/delta and beta/gamma chains. TCRdb analysed the reads with MiXCR anew, one entry per CDR3 protein. This table has 65,000 or so distinct CDR3 sequences, roughly 19% appearing once. This CDR3 spans 16 amino acids. V gave up 0 bases and J gave up 1 base, with 12 bases separating them. CDR1 is GTSNPN and CDR2 is SVGIG in the germline V gene (reference sequence). Overall study results and limits: This fraction held mixed bone marrow immune cells after CD138-negative sorting.

This clonotype was observed at least ten times. The target antigen is unknown. Sequencing was carried out using a population of CD138-negative cells sorted from bone marrow. The clonotype was recovered from a donor older than 35 with multiple myeloma. V gene TRBV30 combines with J gene TRBJ2-2; D gene unclear. CDR3 sequence reads: CAWSVQSALNTGELFF. The CDR3 nucleotides are TGTGCCTGGAGTGTTCAGTCCGCCCTGAACACCGGGGAGCTGTTTTTT.